Sequencing of this T cell receptor beta chain was carried out in a study of cytomegalovirus exposure and HLA in healthy donors. Findings and limits, study-wide: The authors confirmed in vitro that three CMV-associated chains were specific for CMV antigens. Later work associated approximately 17,000 TCR beta sequences with HLA alleles at 0.05 false discovery rate.

This CDR3 contains 13 residues. From germline, CDR1 is SEHNR and CDR2 FQNEAQ (reference sequence). The ends were cut back, 2 bases at V and 4 bases at J, with 6 bases in the middle. The study ran its PCR with 60 Vbeta and 13 Jbeta primers. Assay used: immunoSEQ multiplex PCR; TCRdb lists only in-frame clones, some missing. The data contain some 90,000 clones, 70% to 85% of them singletons. A single count supports this clone. Antigen specificity is unknown. The genes are TRBV7-9 and TRBJ2-1; tentative D call: TRBD2 (6 bases). Sequencing input: PBMCs. This receptor was identified in a human donor in good health. The CDR3 sequence is CASSLRGYNEQFF. The CDR3 region has the DNA TGTGCCAGCAGCTTACGGGGGTACAATGAGCAGTTCTTC.